A selection of T cell receptor beta chains follows, all from one sample in a study of blood T cell repertoires in COVID-19. Sequencing was performed with immunoSEQ multiplex PCR; in TCRdb, only in-frame clones are kept and a portion is missing. The table records some 80,000 clones, 60% to 85% of them present only once. The source material was peripheral blood. These receptors all stem from a human donor in a cohort sampled during active COVID-19. Each CDR3 is given with its conserved first and last residue. A D gene is named only where the DNA matches it firmly. The listing skips clone size in some rows; elsewhere it reads once, few, many or a size class.

>TRBJ1-5|-|-|TRBV27
CASSPQGGPQHF
TGTGCCAGCAGCCCCCAAGGGGGGCCCCAGCATTTT
>TRBJ1-4|TRBD1|-|TRBV4-1
CASSQGQVLGGLFF
TGCGCCAGCAGCCAGGGACAGGTACTTGGGGGACTGTTTTTT
>TRBJ1-3|TRBD1|-|TRBV5-4
CASSPSPGQGVNTIYF
TGTGCCAGCAGTCCAAGCCCGGGACAGGGTGTAAACACCATATATTTT
>TRBJ1-2|TRBD1|-|TRBV7-2
CASSIRTGGADYGYTF
TGTGCCAGCAGCATCCGGACAGGGGGCGCGGACTATGGCTACACCTTC
>TRBJ1-4|-|few|TRBV2
CASSSTGGKLFF
TGTGCCAGCAGTAGTACGGGAGGAAAACTGTTTTTT
>TRBJ1-2|TRBD1|-|TRBV4-3
CASSLVLGQGEKGYTF
TGCGCCAGCAGCCTAGTCCTCGGACAGGGGGAAAAAGGTTACACCTTC
>TRBJ2-7|-|few|TRBV10-2
CASWTTPSYEQYF
TGCGCCAGTTGGACAACACCCTCCTACGAGCAGTACTTC
>TRBJ1-2|TRBD1|-|TRBV7-9
CASSSDRGGYGYTF
TGTGCCAGCAGCTCGGACAGGGGTGGCTATGGCTACACCTTC
>TRBJ1-6|TRBD1|few|TRBV10-1
CASSADRVSPLHF
TGCGCCAGCAGTGCGGACAGGGTTTCACCCCTCCACTTT
>TRBJ2-6|-|-|TRBV7-9
CASSLSGLSSGANVLTF
TGTGCCAGCAGCTTATCAGGGTTGAGCTCTGGGGCCAACGTCCTGACTTTC
>TRBJ1-6|-|-|TRBV3-1/TRBV3-2
CASSQDGRHSSYNSPLHF
TGTGCCAGCAGCCAAGATGGCAGACATAGCTCCTATAATTCACCCCTCCACTTT
>TRBJ2-3|-|-|TRBV21-1
CASSKGTGGPETDTQYF
TGTGCCAGCAGCAAAGGGACAGGGGGGCCAGAGACAGATACGCAGTATTTT
>TRBJ2-7|-|few|TRBV2
CASSEVPGSYF
TGTGCCAGCAGTGAAGTCCCGGGTTCGTACTTC
>TRBJ2-7|-|once|TRBV5-1
CASSLDETYEQYF
TGCGCCAGCAGCTTGGACGAGACCTACGAGCAGTACTTC
>TRBJ2-5|-|-|TRBV6-5
CASSRPGWETQYF
TGTGCCAGCAGCCGTCCAGGATGGGAGACCCAGTACTTC
>TRBJ2-1|TRBD2|-|TRBV9
CASSVALGGGLYNEQFF
TGTGCCAGCAGCGTAGCCCTAGGCGGGGGGCTCTACAATGAGCAGTTCTTC
>TRBJ2-1|TRBD1|few|TRBV10-3
CAISALGGTGSYNEQFF
TGTGCCATCAGTGCCCTTGGTGGGACAGGCTCCTACAATGAGCAGTTCTTC
>TRBJ2-7|TRBD1|-|TRBV3-1/TRBV3-2
CASSPQRTGPYEQYF
TGTGCCAGCAGCCCGCAGCGGACAGGGCCCTACGAGCAGTACTTC
>TRBJ1-2|-|-|TRBV5-4
CASSSDSTNYGYTF
TGTGCCAGCAGCTCGGACAGCACTAACTATGGCTACACCTTC
>TRBJ1-5|-|few|TRBV5-5
CASSRQADSNQPQHF
TGTGCCAGCAGCCGACAGGCTGATAGCAATCAGCCCCAGCATTTT
>TRBJ2-3|-|-|TRBV7-9
CASSLVLAGADTQYF
TGTGCCAGCAGCTTAGTTCTAGCCGGCGCAGATACGCAGTATTTT
>TRBJ1-2|-|once|TRBV28
CATSGANYGYTF
TGTGCCACCTCTGGAGCTAACTATGGCTACACCTTC
>TRBJ1-1|-|-|TRBV19
CASSFGGSLNTEAFF
TGTGCCAGTAGTTTCGGCGGGAGTTTGAACACTGAAGCTTTCTTT
>TRBJ2-7|-|few|TRBV6-5
CASSYSMAGYEQYF
TGTGCCAGCAGTTACTCCATGGCGGGCTACGAGCAGTACTTC
>TRBJ1-2|-|-|TRBV5-4
CASSLAGGVAGYTF
TGTGCCAGCAGCTTGGCCGGAGGGGTCGCTGGCTACACCTTC
>TRBJ1-6|-|-|TRBV6-1
CASSDTRGSPLHF
TGTGCCAGCAGTGATACCAGGGGTTCACCCCTCCACTTT
>TRBJ2-6|-|-|TRBV6-1
CASSEAHTRSGANVLTF
TGTGCCAGCAGTGAAGCGCATACGAGGTCTGGGGCCAACGTCCTGACTTTC
>TRBJ2-7|TRBD1|-|TRBV29-1
CSVQDRQDEQYF
TGCAGCGTTCAGGACAGGCAAGACGAGCAGTACTTC
>TRBJ2-5|-|-|TRBV2
CASTPEYQETQYF
TGTGCCAGCACCCCTGAGTACCAAGAGACCCAGTACTTC
>TRBJ2-6|-|-|TRBV10-3
CAISPQSSGANVLTF
TGTGCCATCAGTCCTCAGTCTTCCGGGGCCAACGTCCTGACTTTC
>TRBJ1-3|-|few|TRBV25-1
CASSEGVGLRSGNTIYF
TGTGCCAGCAGTGAAGGAGTGGGGCTAAGATCTGGAAACACCATATATTTT
>TRBJ2-1|TRBD2|-|TRBV9
CASSASGGVQFF
TGTGCCAGCAGCGCTAGCGGGGGGGTTCAGTTCTTC
>TRBJ1-5|-|-|TRBV5-1
CASSLEGGNQPQHF
TGCGCCAGCAGCTTGGAGGGGGGCAATCAGCCCCAGCATTTT
>TRBJ1-2|-|-|TRBV28
CASRPPAGGAQGYTF
TGTGCCAGCCGACCTCCTGCGGGGGGGGCGCAAGGCTACACCTTC
>TRBJ1-2|TRBD1|-|TRBV11-2
CASSSQPGQGNYGYTF
TGTGCCAGCAGCTCGCAACCGGGACAGGGAAACTATGGCTACACCTTC
>TRBJ1-4|TRBD1|-|TRBV5-1
CASSPGTGSPTNEKLFF
TGCGCCAGCAGCCCCGGGACAGGGAGTCCAACTAATGAAAAACTGTTTTTT
>TRBJ2-5|-|-|TRBV5-1
CASSLGAIQETQYF
TGCGCCAGCAGCTTGGGGGCTATCCAAGAGACCCAGTACTTC
>TRBJ1-1|-|-|TRBV3-1/TRBV3-2
CASRQTGVNTEAFF
TGTGCCAGCAGACAGACAGGAGTTAACACTGAAGCTTTCTTT
>TRBJ2-5|-|-|TRBV2
CASSETTQETQYF
TGTGCCAGCAGTGAGACTACCCAAGAGACCCAGTACTTC
>TRBJ1-2|TRBD1|-|TRBV28
CASSPPPGTGDYGYTF
TGTGCCAGCAGCCCGCCCCCCGGGACAGGGGACTATGGCTACACCTTC
>TRBJ1-6|-|-|TRBV2
CASSMEGPYNSPLHF
TGTGCCAGCAGTATGGAGGGCCCATATAATTCACCCCTCCACTTT
>TRBJ1-1|-|-|TRBV6-5
CASSYSSLGNTEAFF
TGTGCCAGCAGTTACTCGAGTCTAGGGAACACTGAAGCTTTCTTT
>TRBJ2-3|TRBD2|-|TRBV5-1
CASSHPTSRPDTQYF
TGCGCCAGCAGCCACCCGACTAGCCGGCCAGATACGCAGTATTTT
>TRBJ2-5|TRBD2|-|TRBV9
CASSDPSGGASETQYF
TGTGCCAGCAGCGACCCTAGCGGGGGGGCTTCAGAGACCCAGTACTTC
>TRBJ1-2|TRBD1|-|TRBV9
CASSAGGSYGYTF
TGTGCCAGCAGCGCAGGGGGGAGCTATGGCTACACCTTC
>TRBJ1-1|-|many|TRBV7-9
CASVDSLNTEAFF
TGTGCCAGCGTTGACAGCTTGAACACTGAAGCTTTCTTT
>TRBJ1-1|-|-|TRBV5-5
CASSLVAGDTEAFF
TGTGCCAGCAGCTTGGTGGCAGGGGACACTGAAGCTTTCTTT
>TRBJ2-7|TRBD2|-|TRBV7-2
CASSTHVSGGYEQYF
TGTGCCAGCAGCACGCACGTTAGCGGGGGCTACGAGCAGTACTTC
>TRBJ1-1|-|-|TRBV5-1
CASRPLSEGTEAFF
TGCGCCAGCAGACCCCTTAGCGAAGGCACTGAAGCTTTCTTT
>TRBJ1-1|-|-|TRBV7-2
CASSLMGDIRAFF
TGTGCCAGCAGCTTAATGGGGGACATACGAGCTTTCTTT
>TRBJ2-7|TRBD1|-|TRBV4-1
CASSGSGQGHNYEQYF
TGCGCCAGCAGCGGCTCGGGACAGGGACACAACTACGAGCAGTACTTC
>TRBJ2-7|TRBD2|-|TRBV28
CASSFPPGGPDYEQYF
TGTGCCAGCAGCTTTCCTCCGGGAGGGCCGGACTACGAGCAGTACTTC
>TRBJ1-1|-|-|TRBV6-6
CASSYSLMNTEAFF
TGTGCCAGCAGTTACAGCTTGATGAACACTGAAGCTTTCTTT
>TRBJ2-7|TRBD2|-|TRBV27
CASSWGRDYYEQYF
TGTGCCAGCAGTTGGGGCCGGGACTACTACGAGCAGTACTTC
>TRBJ1-2|TRBD1|once|TRBV5-8
CASSLSQGALGYGYTF
TGTGCCAGCAGCTTGTCCCAGGGGGCGCTGGGCTATGGCTACACCTTC